One and the same sample provided the 5 T cell receptor beta chains below, sequenced in a study of blood T cell repertoires in COVID-19. Using immunoSEQ multiplex PCR, the repertoire was profiled, and TCRdb retains in-frame clones only, with some absent. The profile shows 100,000 to 150,000 clones, approximately 83% of them singletons. What was sequenced was peripheral blood. The source is a man aged 35 to 55 with active or convalescent COVID-19.

The rearrangement uses TRBV7-3 and TRBJ2-2, with 9 bases matching TRBD1. Germline assignment: CDR1 SGHTA and CDR2 FQGTGA. CDR3 length: 14 residues. After removal of 11 bases from V and 6 bases from J, the junction contained 10 bases not matched to a gene. CDR3 nucleotide sequence: TGTGCCTCCGCGAAGGACAGGGGTTCCGGGGAGCTGTTTTTT. Its protein is CASAKDRGSGELFF.

V and J are TRBV4-1 and TRBJ1-1; 9 bases line up with TRBD1. Germline values: CDR1 MGHRA, CDR2 YSYEKL. Losses at the gene ends were 1 base for V and 6 bases for J; bases not matched to a gene: 9. The CDR3 spans 16 residues. The CDR3 coding sequence is TGCGCCAGCAGCCAAGCTTGGGGGACAGGGACTTCTGAAGCTTTCTTT. Its translation: CASSQAWGTGTSEAFF.

This clone was observed once. This chain uses TRBV7-3 with TRBJ2-1; 15 nucleotides match TRBD2. After removal of 2 bases from V and 8 bases from J, the junction contained 1 base not matched to a gene. The CDR3 runs 15 residues. Looked up from germline, CDR1 is SGHTA and CDR2 is FQGTGA. CDR3 protein: CASSLGLAGGHEQFF. Here the CDR3 DNA reads TGTGCCAGCAGCTTAGGACTAGCGGGGGGGCATGAGCAGTTCTTC.

The count of this clone is one. The chain couples TRBV13 to TRBJ2-5, with unresolved D. The V gene lost 4 bases and the J gene lost 4 bases, with 7 bases spanning the gap. This CDR3 region has 12 residues. The germline CDR1 and CDR2 sequences are PRHDT and FYEKMQ (reference sequence). CDR3 sequence (DNA): TGTGCCAGCAGCTCTATGCTAGAGACCCAGTACTTC. Its translation: CASSSMLETQYF.

The chain couples TRBV10-3 to TRBJ2-1; 11 bases match TRBD1. This CDR3 spans 18 amino acids. CDR1 ENHRY and CDR2 SYGVKD come from the germline V gene. Trimming cost V 3 bases and J 4 bases; bases outside gene matches: 11. The CDR3 bases are TGTGCCATCAGTGACGGGTCTGGGACAGGGGGGCGATACAATGAGCAGTTCTTC. This translates into CAISDGSGTGGRYNEQFF.